This T cell receptor (beta chain) was retrieved from a study of vaccination and CD4 T cells after COVID-19. Overall study context: All convalescent patients were nasal swab PCR positive for SARS-CoV-2; fewer than ten had mild and one severe disease. Regarding the study as a whole: Clonotypes reactive to SARS-CoV-2 had a median that went up from roughly 19 to 38, but not significantly.

With regard to this clonotype: Its cognate antigen is unknown.

Trimming took off 4 bases at V and 0 bases at J, with 7 bases between the two ends. CDR3 length equals 14 residues. Germline lookup yields CDR1 SNHLY and CDR2 FYNNEI. The Oncomine TCR Beta short-read assay was what sequenced the DNA obtained from cultured CD4+ T cells. Genomic DNA was isolated from cultured CD4+ T cells. One entry per CDR3 protein, called by TCRdb with MiXCR from the PCR reads. This table holds approximately 13,000 distinct CDR3 sequences, approximately 37% found once. Treatment defined: roughly 10-day PBMC culture with coronavirus spike peptide pools or control peptides (ViraFEST assay).

The sequenced sample consisted of cultured CD4+ T cells from blood. The sequence was collected from a human donor with COVID-19. The rearrangement joins TRBV2 to TRBJ1-3; D gene unclear. CDR3: CASSAGSSGNTIYF. The CDR3 nucleotides are TGTGCCAGCAGTGCCGGGAGCTCTGGAAACACCATATATTTT. Combining the CDR3 with reference TRBV2 and TRBJ1-3 gives the whole variable domain EPEVTQTPSHQVTQMGQEVILRCVPISNHLYFYWYRQILGQKVEFLVSFYNNEISEKSEIFDDQFSVERPDGSNFTLKIRSTKLEDSAMYFCASSAGSSGNTIYFGEGSWLTVV.